Listed below are T cell receptor beta chains from one sample, sequenced in a study of T-cell memory formation after mild COVID-19. TCRdb processed the 5' RACE reads anew with MiXCR; each CDR3 protein has one entry. The sample records fewer than 350,000 distinct CDR3 sequences, around 8% being singletons. Sequenced sample: PBMCs or a T cell subset sorted from them (not recorded which). These receptors all come from a man aged 18 to 30 who had mild COVID-19 (a few samples of this study predate the infection). Cell type and time point are not known. Both conserved end residues are part of each CDR3. Clone size appears in some rows only: once, few, many, or a class for an expanded clone.

j_gene	v_gene	abundance	CDR3aa
TRBJ2-3	TRBV18	NA	CASSRTGTSGTDTQYF
TRBJ2-3	TRBV18	NA	CASSPTSTGSTDTQYF
TRBJ2-1	TRBV6-2/TRBV6-3	few	CASSSIAQGNEQFF
TRBJ2-5	TRBV19	few	CASSRTLAEETQYF
TRBJ2-2	TRBV24-1	many	CATSDPGQGGTGELFF
TRBJ1-2	TRBV7-2	many	CASSLEQGDGYTF
TRBJ2-2	TRBV7-2	few	CASSFLQGRTGELFF
TRBJ1-1	TRBV7-9	many	CASSEVAYTEAFF
TRBJ1-6	TRBV6-2/TRBV6-3	few	CASSRQHNSPLHF
TRBJ1-6	TRBV7-9	few	CASSPAGTGLASPLHF
TRBJ2-1	TRBV5-1	NA	CASGPDRSYNEQFF
TRBJ2-3	TRBV10-3	NA	CAISVAYTDTQYF
TRBJ2-1	TRBV7-2	few	CASTMVLRDEQFF
TRBJ2-4	TRBV5-6	NA	CASSSRQGDKNIQYF
TRBJ2-3	TRBV20-1	NA	CSALQGGTDTQYF
TRBJ1-1	TRBV5-1	NA	CASSSDRGARIRAEAFF
TRBJ1-6	TRBV6-1	few	CASMGLLPLHF
TRBJ2-1	TRBV15	NA	CATSRDPRGAGLYNEQFF
TRBJ2-5	TRBV5-1	NA	CASSQTGGFGETQYF
TRBJ2-3	TRBV28	few	CATRSGADTQYF
TRBJ1-1	TRBV12-3/TRBV12-4	NA	CASSTGTAWEAFF
TRBJ2-1	TRBV7-8	few	CASSWSGSWLAGDNEQFF
TRBJ2-1	TRBV7-2	few	CASSLAYPGSVMYNEQFF